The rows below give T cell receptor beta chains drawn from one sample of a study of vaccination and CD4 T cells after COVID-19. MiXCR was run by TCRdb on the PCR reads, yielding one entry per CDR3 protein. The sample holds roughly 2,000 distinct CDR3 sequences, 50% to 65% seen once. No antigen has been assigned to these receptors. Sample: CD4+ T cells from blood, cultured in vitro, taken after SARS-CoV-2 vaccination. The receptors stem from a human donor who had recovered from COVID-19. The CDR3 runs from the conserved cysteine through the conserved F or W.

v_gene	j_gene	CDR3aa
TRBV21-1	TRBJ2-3	CASSPHGLAGGPPDTQYF
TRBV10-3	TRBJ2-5	CAISDGAGGRETQYF
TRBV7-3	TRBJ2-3	CASSLRGAGTTLADTQYF
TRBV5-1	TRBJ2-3	CASSLGGELDTQYF
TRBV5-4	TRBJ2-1	CASSSGLAGGSYNEQFF
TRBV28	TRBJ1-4	CASSRRTTGDEKLFF
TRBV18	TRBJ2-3	CASSPTHLRGDVTQYF
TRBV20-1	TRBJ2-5	CSAREGGGGGETQYF
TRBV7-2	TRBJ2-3	CASSLVHADTQYF
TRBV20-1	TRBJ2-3	CSARDSASGRSDTQYF
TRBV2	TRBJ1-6	CASRGQGAYNSPLHF
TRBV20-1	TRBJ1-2	CSARDQQGLSYGYTF
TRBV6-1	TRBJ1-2	CASSPPGGGPHYGYTF
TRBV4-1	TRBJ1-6	CASSQVGTEINSPLHF
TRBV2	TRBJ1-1	CASSVQGRDTEAFF
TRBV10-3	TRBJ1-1	CAISDPGLNTEAFF
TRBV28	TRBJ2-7	CASSSTLDLSYEQYF
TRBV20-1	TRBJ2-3	CSASGLAATDTQYF
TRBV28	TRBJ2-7	CASRLDRVAEQYF
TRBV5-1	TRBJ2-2	CASSLMTSGTGELFF
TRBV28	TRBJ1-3	CASSPSSGNTIYF
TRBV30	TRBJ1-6	CAWSGGIDSPLHF
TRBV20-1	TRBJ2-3	CSAVAGGRDTQYF
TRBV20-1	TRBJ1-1	CSARSPGQGPTEAFF
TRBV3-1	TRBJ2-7	CASSQVGTPSYEQYF
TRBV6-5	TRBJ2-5	CASSYPLLRWTQYF
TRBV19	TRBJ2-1	CASSPYSGTLSSYNEQFF
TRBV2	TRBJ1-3	CASRANTIYF
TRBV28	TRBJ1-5	CASSLHVYSNQPQHF
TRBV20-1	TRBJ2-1	CSAPPGLEGYNEQFF
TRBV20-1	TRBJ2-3	CSARGFGLALRDTQYF
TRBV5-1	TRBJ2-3	CASSTGGVSTDTQYF
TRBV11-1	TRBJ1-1	CASSLEMNTEAFF
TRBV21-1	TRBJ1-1	CASSGSRGRTEAFF
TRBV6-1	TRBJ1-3	CASGRTAGNTIYF
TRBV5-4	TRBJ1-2	CASSSGGSGYTF
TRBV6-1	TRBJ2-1	CASRRSEESSYNEQFF
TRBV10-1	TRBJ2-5	CASSDRGRQETQYF
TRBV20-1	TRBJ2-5	CSARERLADPWGTQYF